This TCR beta chain was recorded in a study of T-cell reconstitution after alpha-beta-depleted transplantation in children. V lost 10 bases and J 0 bases, leaving 10 bases between the germline ends. Germline CDR1 reads ENHRY; CDR2 reads SYGVKD. There are 13 residues in the CDR3. This sample's TCRbeta library carried unique molecular identifier barcodes. TCRdb called the PCR reads again in MiXCR, with one record for every CDR3 protein. This sample carries over 150,000 distinct CDR3 sequences, roughly 6.5% of them seen once, and the ten largest clones take just over 4.5%. The sample in question was PBMCs, obtained before TCRalphabeta/CD19-depleted stem cell transplant. The rearrangement links TRBV10-3 to TRBJ2-1, with D unresolved. This sequence was found in a girl under three years old with combined immunodeficiency, due to receive a stem cell transplant. CDR3 nucleotides: TGTGCCAACGCCGCGAGCTCCTACAATGAGCAGTTCTTC. Its protein is CANAASSYNEQFF.